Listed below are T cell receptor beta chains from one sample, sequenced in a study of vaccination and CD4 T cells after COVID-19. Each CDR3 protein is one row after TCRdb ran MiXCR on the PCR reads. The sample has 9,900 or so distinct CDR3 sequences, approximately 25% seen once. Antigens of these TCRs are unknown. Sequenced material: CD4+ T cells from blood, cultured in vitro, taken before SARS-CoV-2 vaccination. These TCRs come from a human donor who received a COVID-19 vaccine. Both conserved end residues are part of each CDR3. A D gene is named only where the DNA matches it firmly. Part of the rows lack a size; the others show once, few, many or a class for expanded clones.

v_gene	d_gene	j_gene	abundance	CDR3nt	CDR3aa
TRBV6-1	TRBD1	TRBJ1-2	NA	TGTGCCAGCGGGGGGGCAGGGGGCCACACCTTC	CASGGAGGHTF
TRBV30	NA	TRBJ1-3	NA	TGTGCCTGCCTAAGCTCTGGAAACACCATATATTTT	CACLSSGNTIYF
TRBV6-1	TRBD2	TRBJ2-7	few	TGTGCCAGCAGTGCCCTAATAGCGGGGGGTGGCTACGAGCAGTACTTC	CASSALIAGGGYEQYF
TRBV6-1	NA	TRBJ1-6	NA	TGTGCCAGCAGCCGCGTACAGAGGAGCTCCTATAATTCACCCCTCCACTTT	CASSRVQRSSYNSPLHF
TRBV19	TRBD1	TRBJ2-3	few	TGTGCCAGTACCACCGGGACAGGGTCTGGCACAGATACGCAGTATTTT	CASTTGTGSGTDTQYF
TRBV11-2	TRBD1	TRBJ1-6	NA	TGTGCCAGCAGCTTAGGGACAGGGGGTGTCTCCTATAATTCACCCCTCCACTTT	CASSLGTGGVSYNSPLHF
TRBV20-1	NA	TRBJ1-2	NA	TGCAGTACATACAGGATACCCTATGGCTACACCTTC	CSTYRIPYGYTF
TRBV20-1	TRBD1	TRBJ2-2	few	TGCAGTGCTCCAGACAGGGGGGGGGAGCTGTTTTTT	CSAPDRGGELFF
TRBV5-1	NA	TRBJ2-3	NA	TGCGCCAGCAGCTTGGTGTCGGGTGGACGAAGCACAGATACTCAGTATTTT	CASSLVSGGRSTDTQYF
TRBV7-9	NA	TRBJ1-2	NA	TGTGCCAGCAGCCACAAGGCGGGGGGGAACTATGGCTACACCTTC	CASSHKAGGNYGYTF
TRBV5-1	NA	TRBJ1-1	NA	TGCGCCAGCAGACCCCGTCGGGGGGTTGGAAACACTGAAGCTTTCTTT	CASRPRRGVGNTEAFF
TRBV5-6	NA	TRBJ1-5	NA	TGTGCCAGCAGCTTGGGGGGGGACGGCAGATATAGCAATCAGCCCCAGCATTTT	CASSLGGDGRYSNQPQHF
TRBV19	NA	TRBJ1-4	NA	TGTGCCAGTAGTCCCCGGCCTAACCCGGGCCCAGAAAAACTGTTTTTT	CASSPRPNPGPEKLFF
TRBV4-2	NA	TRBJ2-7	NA	TGTGCCAGCAGACCGGGAACCTCCTACGAGCAGTACTTC	CASRPGTSYEQYF
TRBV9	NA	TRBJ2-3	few	TGTGCCAGCAGCGTGACTCAGGATACGCAGTATTTT	CASSVTQDTQYF
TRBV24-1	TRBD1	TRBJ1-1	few	TGTGCCACTCAGGACAGGGGGACAAACACTGAAGCTTTCTTT	CATQDRGTNTEAFF
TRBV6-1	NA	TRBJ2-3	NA	TGTGCCAGCACCCGCACAGATACGCAGTATTTT	CASTRTDTQYF
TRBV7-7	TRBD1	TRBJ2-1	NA	TGTGCCAGCAGCCCCAGGACAGGGGCCTACAATGAGCAGTTCTTC	CASSPRTGAYNEQFF
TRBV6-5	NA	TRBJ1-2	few	TGTGCCAGCAGTTACTTGGCCGCCGGCGACTATGGCTACACCTTC	CASSYLAAGDYGYTF
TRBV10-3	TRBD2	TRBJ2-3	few	TGTGCCGTGACTAGCGGGGAAAGCACAGATACGCAGTATTTT	CAVTSGESTDTQYF
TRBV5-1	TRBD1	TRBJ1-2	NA	TGCGCCAGCGCGGACAGGGGAAACTATGGCTACACCTTC	CASADRGNYGYTF
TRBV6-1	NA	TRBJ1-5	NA	TGTGCCAGCAGTGTTCTGCGGACCGCCACTTATAGCAATCAGCCCCAGCATTTT	CASSVLRTATYSNQPQHF
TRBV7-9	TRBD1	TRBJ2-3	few	TGTGCCAGCAGCACGAACAGGGGCGCCTTTCTGAATACGCAGTATTTT	CASSTNRGAFLNTQYF
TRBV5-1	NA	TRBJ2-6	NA	TGCGCCAGCAGCCCGGGACCGCACTCTGGGGCCAACGTCCTGACTTTC	CASSPGPHSGANVLTF
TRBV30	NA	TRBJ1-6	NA	TGTGCCTGGAGTCCTCGATACCGGGACGCTCATAATTCACCCCTCCACTTT	CAWSPRYRDAHNSPLHF
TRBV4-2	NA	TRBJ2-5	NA	TGTGCCAGCAGCCTGACCGGGTCCGTTGAAGAGACCCAGTACTTC	CASSLTGSVEETQYF
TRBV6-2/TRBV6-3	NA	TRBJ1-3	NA	TGTGCCAGCAACATGCGGCGGGACTCTGGAAACACCATATATTTT	CASNMRRDSGNTIYF
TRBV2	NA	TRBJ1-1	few	TGTGCCAGCAGGGGTCCTATGAACACTGAAGCTTTCTTT	CASRGPMNTEAFF
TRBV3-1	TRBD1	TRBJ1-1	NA	TGTGCCAGCAGCCAACACAGGGACAGAACGCTCTCGAACACTGAAGCTTTCTTT	CASSQHRDRTLSNTEAFF
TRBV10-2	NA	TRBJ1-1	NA	TGCGCCAGCAGTGAGTCGGGGGAATCGAACACTGAAGCTTTCTTT	CASSESGESNTEAFF
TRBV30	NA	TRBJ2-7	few	TGTGCCTGGAGTGTAACCGACCTGGGCGAGCAGTACTTC	CAWSVTDLGEQYF
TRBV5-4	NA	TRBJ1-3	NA	TGTGCCAGCAGCTTGGACGGAGGAAACACCATATATTTT	CASSLDGGNTIYF
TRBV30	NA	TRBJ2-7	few	TGTGCCTGGAGTTCAGGGTGGGAGCAGTACTTC	CAWSSGWEQYF
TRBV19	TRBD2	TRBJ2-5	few	TGTGCCAGTAGCGCACCCGGACTAGCTGGAGGAGAGACCCAGTACTTC	CASSAPGLAGGETQYF
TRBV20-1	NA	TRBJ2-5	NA	TGCAGTGCTAGGAGGGTCGGGGGAGGCCAAGAGACCCAGTACTTC	CSARRVGGGQETQYF
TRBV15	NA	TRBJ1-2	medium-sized	TGTGCCACCAGCAGAGTTAGGGAGAACTATGGCTACACCTTC	CATSRVRENYGYTF
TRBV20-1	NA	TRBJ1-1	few	TGCAGTGCTAGTATCGAGGCTTTGAACACTGAAGCTTTCTTT	CSASIEALNTEAFF
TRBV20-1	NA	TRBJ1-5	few	TGCAGTGCTAGAGATGCCAGGGAAATCGGGGTACGGAATCAGCCCCAGCATTTT	CSARDAREIGVRNQPQHF
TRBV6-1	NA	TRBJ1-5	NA	TGTGCCAGCAACCAGGGAGGGCAGCCCCAGCATTTT	CASNQGGQPQHF
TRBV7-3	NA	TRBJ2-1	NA	TGTGCCAGCAGCCAGGGACACAACTACAATGAGCAGTTCTTC	CASSQGHNYNEQFF
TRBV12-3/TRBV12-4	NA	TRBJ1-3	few	TGTGCCAGCAGCCGAACACCCGACAGGGGAAACACCATATATTTT	CASSRTPDRGNTIYF
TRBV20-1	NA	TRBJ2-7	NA	TGCAGTGCTAGAGATCGGGGCCGGCCCCGGGAGCAGTACTTC	CSARDRGRPREQYF
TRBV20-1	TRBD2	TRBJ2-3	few	TGCAGTGCTAGAGATCCGACTAGCGGGGGGGCAGCAGATACGCAGTATTTT	CSARDPTSGGAADTQYF
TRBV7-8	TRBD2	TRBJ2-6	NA	TGTGCCAGCAGCCGGGGGGGGACGACTGGGGCCAACGTCCTGACTTTC	CASSRGGTTGANVLTF
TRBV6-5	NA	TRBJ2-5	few	TGTGCCAGCAGTTACCGTACAGGTGGGCCGGGAGAGACCCAGTACTTC	CASSYRTGGPGETQYF
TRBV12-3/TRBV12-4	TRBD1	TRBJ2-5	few	TGTGCCAGCCGTAGGACAGGGGGCGACGAGACCCAGTACTTC	CASRRTGGDETQYF
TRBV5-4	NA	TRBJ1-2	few	TGTGCCAGCAGCTTGGCAGCTAACTATGGCTACACCTTC	CASSLAANYGYTF
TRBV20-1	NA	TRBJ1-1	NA	TGCAGTGCTAGCAGGGTAATGAACACTGAAGCTTTCTTT	CSASRVMNTEAFF
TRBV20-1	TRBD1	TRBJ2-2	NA	TGCAGTGCTAGAGGGACAGGTTCGAGCACCGGGGAGCTGTTTTTT	CSARGTGSSTGELFF
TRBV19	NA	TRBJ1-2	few	TGTGCCAGTAGTATGCGACAGACGATAGGCTACACCTTC	CASSMRQTIGYTF
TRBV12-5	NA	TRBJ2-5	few	TGTGCTAGTGGTTCCGGGGACCAAGAGACCCAGTACTTC	CASGSGDQETQYF
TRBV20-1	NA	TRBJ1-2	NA	TGCAGTGCCCTCAGGGACTATGGCTACACCTTC	CSALRDYGYTF
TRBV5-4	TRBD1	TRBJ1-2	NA	TGTGCCAGCAGCTTGGAGGGGGCATATGGCTACACCTTC	CASSLEGAYGYTF